This T cell receptor beta chain was identified in a study of blood T cell repertoires in COVID-19. Background on the study: Some COVID-19 samples were acute and others convalescent; all came from the United States, Italy and Spain. T cells, B-cell-depleted T cells, or PBMCs supplied cDNA or gDNA.

Looked up from germline, CDR1 is SGHKS and CDR2 is YYEKEE (reference sequence). The CDR3 consists of 16 residues. V was shortened by 0 bases and J by 0 bases, with 13 bases between the two germline ends. This table comes from immunoSEQ multiplex PCR, and its TCRdb copy is limited to in-frame clones, with some not included. The sample contains 150,000 or so clones, around nine tenths of which appear only once. The sequenced sample consisted of peripheral blood. This receptor was obtained from a man aged 55 to 70 with active or convalescent COVID-19. The chain couples TRBV5-5 to TRBJ2-7, with D tentatively TRBD1 (5 bases). CDR3 in amino acids: CASSLGPAGISYEQYF. For the CDR3, the DNA is TGTGCCAGCAGCTTGGGGCCGGCAGGGATCTCCTACGAGCAGTACTTC.